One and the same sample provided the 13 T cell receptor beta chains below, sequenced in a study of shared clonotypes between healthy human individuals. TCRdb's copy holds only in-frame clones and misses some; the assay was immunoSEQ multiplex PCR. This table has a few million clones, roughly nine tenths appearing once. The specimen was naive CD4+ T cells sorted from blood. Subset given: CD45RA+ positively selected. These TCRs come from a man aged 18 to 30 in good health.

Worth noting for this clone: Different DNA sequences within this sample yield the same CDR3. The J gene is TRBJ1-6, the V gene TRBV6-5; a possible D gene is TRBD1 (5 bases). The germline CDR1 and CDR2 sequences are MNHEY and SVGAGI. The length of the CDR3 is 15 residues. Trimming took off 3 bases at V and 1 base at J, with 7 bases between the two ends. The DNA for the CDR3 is TGTGCCAGCAGTTATGGACAATCCTATAATTCACCCCTCCACTTT. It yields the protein CASSYGQSYNSPLHF.

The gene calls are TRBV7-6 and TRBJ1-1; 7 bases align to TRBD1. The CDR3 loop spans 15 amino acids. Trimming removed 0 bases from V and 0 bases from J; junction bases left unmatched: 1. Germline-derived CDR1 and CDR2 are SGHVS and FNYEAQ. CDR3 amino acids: CASSLAQGLNTEAFF. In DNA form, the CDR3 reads TGTGCCAGCAGCTTAGCACAGGGGCTGAACACTGAAGCTTTCTTT.

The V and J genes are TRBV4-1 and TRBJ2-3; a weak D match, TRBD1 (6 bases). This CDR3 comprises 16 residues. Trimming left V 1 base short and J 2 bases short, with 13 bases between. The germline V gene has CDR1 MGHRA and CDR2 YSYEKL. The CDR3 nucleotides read TGCGCCAGCAGCCAAGGGAACAGGGATCTCACAGATACGCAGTATTTT. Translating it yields CASSQGNRDLTDTQYF.

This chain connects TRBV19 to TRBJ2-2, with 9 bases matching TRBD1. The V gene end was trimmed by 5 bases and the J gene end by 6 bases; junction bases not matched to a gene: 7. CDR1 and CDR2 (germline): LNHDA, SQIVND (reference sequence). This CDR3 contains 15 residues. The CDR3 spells CASSPDRGIPGELFF. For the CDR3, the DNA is TGTGCCAGTAGTCCCGACAGGGGGATACCCGGGGAGCTGTTTTTT.

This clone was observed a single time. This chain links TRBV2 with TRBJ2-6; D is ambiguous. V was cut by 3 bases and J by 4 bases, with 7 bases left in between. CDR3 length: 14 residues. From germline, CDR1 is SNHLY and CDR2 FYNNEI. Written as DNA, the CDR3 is TGTGCCAGCAGTGACCCGTTAGGGGCCAACGTCCTGACTTTC. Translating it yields CASSDPLGANVLTF.

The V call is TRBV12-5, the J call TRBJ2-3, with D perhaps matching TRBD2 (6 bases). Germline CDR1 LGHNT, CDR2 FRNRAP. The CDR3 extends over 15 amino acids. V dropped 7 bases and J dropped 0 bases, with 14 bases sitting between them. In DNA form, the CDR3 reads TGTGCTAGTGTCCAGACTAGAACAAGCACAGATACGCAGTATTTT. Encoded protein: CASVQTRTSTDTQYF. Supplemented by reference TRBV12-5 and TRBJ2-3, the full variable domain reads DARVTQTPRHKVTEMGQEVTMRCQPILGHNTVFWYRQTMMQGLELLAYFRNRAPLDDSGMPKDRFSAEMPDATLATLKIQPSEPRDSAVYFCASVQTRTSTDTQYFGPGTRLTVL.

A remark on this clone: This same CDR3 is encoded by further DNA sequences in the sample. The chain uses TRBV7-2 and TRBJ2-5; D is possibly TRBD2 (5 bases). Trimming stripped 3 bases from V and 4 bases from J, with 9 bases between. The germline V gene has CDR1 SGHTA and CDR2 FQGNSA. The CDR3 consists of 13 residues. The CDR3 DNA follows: TGTGCCAGCAGCTTTGGAGGTGGAGAGACCCAGTACTTC. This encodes CASSFGGGETQYF.

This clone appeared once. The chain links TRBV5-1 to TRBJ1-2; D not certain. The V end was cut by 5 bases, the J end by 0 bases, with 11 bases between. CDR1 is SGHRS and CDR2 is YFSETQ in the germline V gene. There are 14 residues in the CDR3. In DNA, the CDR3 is TGCGCCAGCAGTTTGACTAGCGCTAACTATGGCTACACCTTC. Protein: CASSLTSANYGYTF. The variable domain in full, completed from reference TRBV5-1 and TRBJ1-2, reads KAGVTQTPRYLIKTRGQQVTLSCSPISGHRSVSWYQQTPGQGLQFLFEYFSETQRNKGNFPGRFSGRQFSNSRSEMNVSTLELGDSALYLCASSLTSANYGYTFGSGTRLTVV.

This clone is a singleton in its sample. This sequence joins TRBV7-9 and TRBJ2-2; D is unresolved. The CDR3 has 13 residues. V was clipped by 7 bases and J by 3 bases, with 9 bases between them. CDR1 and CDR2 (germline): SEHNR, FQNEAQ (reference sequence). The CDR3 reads CASIGLHTGELFF. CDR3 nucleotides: TGTGCCAGCATTGGGCTTCACACCGGGGAGCTGTTTTTT.

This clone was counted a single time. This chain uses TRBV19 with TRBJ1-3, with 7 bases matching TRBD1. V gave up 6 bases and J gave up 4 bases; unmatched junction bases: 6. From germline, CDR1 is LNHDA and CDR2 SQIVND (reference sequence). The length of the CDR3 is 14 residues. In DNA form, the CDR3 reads TGTGCCAGTAGCCCTACAGGGGCCGGAAACACCATATATTTT. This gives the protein CASSPTGAGNTIYF.

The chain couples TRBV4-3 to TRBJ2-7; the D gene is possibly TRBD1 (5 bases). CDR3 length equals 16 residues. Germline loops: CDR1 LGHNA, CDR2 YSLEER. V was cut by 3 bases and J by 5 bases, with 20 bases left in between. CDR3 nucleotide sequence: TGCGCCAGCAGCCATCATAGGGCAGGGAATAGGGACGAGCAGTACTTC. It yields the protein CASSHHRAGNRDEQYF.

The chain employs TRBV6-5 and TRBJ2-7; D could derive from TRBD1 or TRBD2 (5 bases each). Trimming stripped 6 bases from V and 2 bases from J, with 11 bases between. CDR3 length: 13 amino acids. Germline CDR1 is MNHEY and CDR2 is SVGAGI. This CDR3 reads CASSRGSPYEQYF. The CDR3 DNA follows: TGTGCCAGCAGCCGGGGCAGTCCCTACGAGCAGTACTTC.

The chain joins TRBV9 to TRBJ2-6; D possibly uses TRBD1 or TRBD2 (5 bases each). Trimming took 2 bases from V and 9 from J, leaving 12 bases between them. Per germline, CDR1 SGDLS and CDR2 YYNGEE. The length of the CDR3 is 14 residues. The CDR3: CASSVSRGGNVLTF. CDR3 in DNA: TGTGCCAGCAGCGTCTCCCGGGGCGGCAACGTCCTGACTTTC.